The 23 T cell receptor beta chains listed next were all sequenced from one sample in a study of cytomegalovirus exposure and HLA in healthy donors. It was with 60 Vbeta and 13 Jbeta primers that the PCR ran. Clones were sequenced by immunoSEQ multiplex PCR, and TCRdb holds only the in-frame ones, with some missing. Altogether 150,000 to 200,000 clones are present, approximately 80% being singletons, with the ten largest covering around 2.4%. Sequences were obtained from PBMCs. Receptors were obtained from a man in his 60s in good health and CMV-seronegative.

This clone has only one observation. V gene TRBV4-1 combines with J gene TRBJ2-2, with TRBD2 as a possible D gene (5 bases). V lost 0 bases, J lost 0 bases, and 14 bases lay in between. Germline CDR1 MGHRA, CDR2 YSYEKL. This CDR3 is built from 18 residues. DNA for the CDR3: TGCGCCAGCAGCCAAGATGGCAGAGGGAGTGCGAACACCGGGGAGCTGTTTTTT. It encodes CASSQDGRGSANTGELFF.

The rearrangement uses TRBV2 and TRBJ2-1; the D is unclear. The ends were cut back, 2 bases at V and 6 bases at J, with 2 bases in the middle. CDR3 size: 11 residues. Germline V gene data show CDR1 as SNHLY and CDR2 as FYNNEI. The CDR3 sequence is CASSELNEQFF. Here the CDR3 DNA reads TGTGCCAGCAGTGAACTCAATGAGCAGTTCTTC.

A few counts support this clone. V gene TRBV5-5 combines with J gene TRBJ1-1; D ambiguous. The CDR3 length is 15 residues. Trimming removed 4 bases from V and 8 bases from J, with 21 bases in between. The V gene's germline CDR1 is SGHKS and CDR2 YYEKEE (reference sequence). CDR3 bases: TGTGCCAGCAGCCAAGAGGACCAGGTATCGGGGGAAGCTTTCTTT. Amino acids: CASSQEDQVSGEAFF.

J is TRBJ1-6 and V is TRBV6-1; TRBD1 matches at 7 bases. The CDR3 length is 15 residues. With V trimmed by 6 bases and J by 5 bases, 7 bases remained unmatched. CDR1 and CDR2 from the germline V gene are MNHNS and SASEGT. CDR3 nucleotide sequence: TGTGCCAGCAGCCCGAGGGACAGAAATAATTCACCCCTCCACTTT. Its protein product is CASSPRDRNNSPLHF.

The V and J genes are TRBV6-4 and TRBJ2-1, with TRBD2 identical over 7 bases. The V gene end was trimmed by 2 bases and the J gene end by 8 bases; junction bases not matched to a gene: 12. Germline V lookup: CDR1 MRHNA, CDR2 SNTAGT. This CDR3 spans 16 amino acids. DNA for the CDR3: TGTGCCAGCAGTGACCTTGGCGGGAGCACCGGCGATGAGCAGTTCTTC. It specifies CASSDLGGSTGDEQFF.

This sequence joins TRBV6-1 and TRBJ1-1, with 7 bases lining up with TRBD1. Germline assignment: CDR1 MNHNS and CDR2 SASEGT. V lost 5 bases to trimming and J lost 4 bases; unmatched junction nucleotides: 4. This CDR3 is built from 13 residues. CDR3: CASSHTGVTEAFF. As DNA, the CDR3 is TGTGCCAGCAGTCACACAGGGGTCACTGAAGCTTTCTTT.

As for this clone: A junction boundary mismatches the germline segment, possibly from a read error. The chain carries TRBV18 and TRBJ2-2; TRBD1 matches at 8 bases. Germline CDR1 and CDR2: KGHSH and LQKENI. The CDR3 runs 15 residues. The CDR3 protein is CASSSGTGVTRELFF. CDR3 in DNA: TGTGCCAGCTCATCCGGGACAGGCGTCACCCGGGAGCTGTTTTTT.

J is TRBJ1-2 and V is TRBV15; the D is unclear. The germline CDR1 and CDR2 sequences are LNHNV and YYDKDF (reference sequence). Between the trimmed V and J ends, which lost 0 bases and 1 base, there was a span of 6 bases. The CDR3 consists of 14 residues. The CDR3 nucleotides are TGTGCCACCAGCAGAGACGGGGTTAACTATGGCTACACCTTC. It specifies CATSRDGVNYGYTF.

The rearrangement uses TRBV5-1 and TRBJ2-1; 11 positions agree with TRBD2. Trimming at V came to 2 bases and at J to 2 bases, leaving 3 bases not matched to a gene. From germline, CDR1 is SGHRS and CDR2 YFSETQ. CDR3 size: 16 residues. The CDR3 is CASSFASGGPYNEQFF. The CDR3 nucleotides read TGCGCCAGCAGCTTTGCTAGCGGGGGGCCCTACAATGAGCAGTTCTTC.

V and J are TRBV27 and TRBJ2-3; D is uncertain. CDR3 length: 13 amino acids. Trimming took 7 bases from V and 4 from J, leaving 12 bases between them. Germline V gene sequence: CDR1 MNHEY, CDR2 SMNVEV (reference sequence). The CDR3 spells CASKRIGADTQYF. CDR3 DNA sequence: TGTGCCAGCAAAAGGATTGGAGCAGATACGCAGTATTTT.

The chain joins TRBV2 to TRBJ1-1; the D is unclear. Trimming removed 3 bases from V and 9 bases from J, with 8 bases in between. CDR1 and CDR2 (germline): SNHLY, FYNNEI. The CDR3 totals 11 residues. The CDR3 DNA follows: TGTGCCAGCAGTGAGGAGAGGAAAGCTTTCTTT. It encodes CASSEERKAFF.

The chain carries TRBV9 and TRBJ2-2; 8 bases line up with TRBD1. The trim removed 2 bases at V and 2 bases at J, leaving 11 bases unmatched. The germline V gene has CDR1 SGDLS and CDR2 YYNGEE. CDR3 length: 18 amino acids. The CDR3 is CASSVLGSGGGNTGELFF. The CDR3 DNA reads TGTGCCAGCAGCGTTCTGGGGTCAGGGGGCGGTAACACCGGGGAGCTGTTTTTT.

V and J are TRBV11-2 and TRBJ2-7; D is ambiguous. Germline CDR1 SGHAT, CDR2 FQNNGV. CDR3 length equals 12 residues. Trimming left V 1 base short and J 6 bases short, with 7 bases between. CDR3 bases: TGTGCCAGCAGCTTAGGCGGTGGCGAGCAGTACTTC. This codes for CASSLGGGEQYF.

The chain has TRBV27 and TRBJ2-7, with 7 bases that match TRBD1. Per the germline V gene, CDR1 is MNHEY and CDR2 is SMNVEV (reference sequence). The junction had 0 bases not matched to a gene; V was cut back by 3 bases and J by 1 base. This CDR3 region has 13 residues. Here the CDR3 reads CASSLDRSYEQYF. The DNA for the CDR3 is TGTGCCAGCAGTTTGGACAGGTCCTACGAGCAGTACTTC.

The chain recombines TRBV7-2 with TRBJ2-7; 8 bases are a match to TRBD1. Losses at the gene ends were 6 bases for V and 0 bases for J; bases not matched to a gene: 7. The CDR3 extends over 15 amino acids. Germline lookup yields CDR1 SGHTA and CDR2 FQGNSA. CDR3: CASRLTGDRSYEQYF. Written as DNA, the CDR3 is TGTGCCAGCAGATTGACAGGGGACCGCTCCTACGAGCAGTACTTC. The variable domain in full, with the rest retrieved from reference TRBV7-2 and TRBJ2-7, is GAGVSQSPSNKVTEKGKDVELRCDPISGHTALYWYRQSLGQGLEFLIYFQGNSAPDKSGLPSDRFSAERTGGSVSTLTIQRTQQEDSAVYLCASRLTGDRSYEQYFGPGTRLTVT.

The chain links TRBV5-1 to TRBJ2-1; the match to TRBD1 covers 11 bases. CDR1 is SGHRS, CDR2 YFSETQ, per germline. The CDR3 consists of 15 residues. The J segment lost 4 bases and the V segment lost 4 bases, leaving 4 bases of the junction unmatched. The CDR3 nucleotides read TGCGCCAGCAGCCCCGGGACAGGGGGATACAATGAGCAGTTCTTC. As protein: CASSPGTGGYNEQFF.

The V call is TRBV5-1, the J call TRBJ2-3; TRBD2 is a possible D gene (5 bases). The V gene lost 4 bases and the J gene lost 2 bases, with 14 bases spanning the gap. The germline V gene encodes CDR1 SGHRS and CDR2 YFSETQ. The CDR3 loop spans 15 amino acids. The CDR3 DNA reads TGCGCCAGCAGCCCGATGACTACGACCACAGATACGCAGTATTTT. This translates into CASSPMTTTTDTQYF. Complete variable domain (other parts from reference TRBV5-1 and TRBJ2-3): KAGVTQTPRYLIKTRGQQVTLSCSPISGHRSVSWYQQTPGQGLQFLFEYFSETQRNKGNFPGRFSGRQFSNSRSEMNVSTLELGDSALYLCASSPMTTTTDTQYFGPGTRLTVL.

The chain joins TRBV2 to TRBJ1-2, with 7 nucleotides matching TRBD1. Per germline, CDR1 SNHLY and CDR2 FYNNEI. The CDR3 is made up of 13 amino acids. J lost 3 bases, V lost 7 bases, and 5 bases had no gene match. CDR3 sequence: CASKPGGDYGYTF. The DNA of the CDR3 is TGTGCCAGCAAGCCAGGGGGAGACTATGGCTACACCTTC.

The chain carries TRBV27 and TRBJ2-7; 7 bases line up with TRBD1. CDR1 is MNHEY, CDR2 SMNVEV, per germline (reference sequence). This CDR3 has 14 residues. V gave up 3 bases and J gave up 8 bases; unmatched junction bases: 10. The CDR3 coding sequence is TGTGCCAGCAGTTTGGGGACAGAAAGGTTGCAGCAGTACTTC. This gives the protein CASSLGTERLQQYF.

The J gene is TRBJ2-1, the V gene TRBV4-3; 7 bases line up with TRBD2. Unmatched junction bases numbered 4, after V lost 2 bases and J lost 3 bases. The CDR3 sequence is 15 residues long. The V gene's germline CDR1 is LGHNA and CDR2 YSLEER. The CDR3 DNA reads TGCGCCAGCAGCCAACTAGCGGCCAGCTACAATGAGCAGTTCTTC. This translates into CASSQLAASYNEQFF.

The CDR3 protein is CASSPRQLAHQETQYF. DNA for the CDR3: TGTGCCAGTAGCCCCCGCCAACTAGCGCACCAAGAGACCCAGTACTTC. The V call is TRBV19, the J call TRBJ2-5; TRBD2 matches 7 bases. Germline CDR1 LNHDA, CDR2 SQIVND (reference sequence). The length of the CDR3 is 16 residues. With 6 bases clipped from V and 0 bases from J, the junction kept 10 bases outside the gene matches.

DNA for the CDR3: TGTGCCAGCAGCTTCGGGAGCTATGGCTACACCTTC. Its translation is CASSFGSYGYTF. The V call is TRBV5-8, the J call TRBJ1-2, with D unresolved. Germline values: CDR1 SGHTS, CDR2 YDEGEE. V was shortened by 2 bases and J by 4 bases, with 6 bases between the two germline ends. This CDR3 is 12 amino acids long. The complete variable domain, with remaining parts taken from reference TRBV5-8 and TRBJ1-2, reads EAGVTQSPTHLIKTRGQQATLRCSPISGHTSVYWYQQALGLGLQFLLWYDEGEERNRGNFPPRFSGRQFPNYSSELNVNALELEDSALYLCASSFGSYGYTFGSGTRLTVV.

This clone has just one count. The chain couples TRBV9 to TRBJ2-1; 10 bases match TRBD1. The CDR3 totals 14 residues. Trimming at V came to 3 bases and at J to 8 bases, leaving 5 bases not matched to a gene. In germline, CDR1 is SGDLS, CDR2 YYNGEE. This CDR3 is CASSESGQGYEQFF. The DNA of the CDR3 is TGTGCCAGCAGCGAATCGGGACAGGGGTATGAGCAGTTCTTC. Complete variable domain (other parts from reference TRBV9 and TRBJ2-1): DSGVTQTPKHLITATGQRVTLRCSPRSGDLSVYWYQQSLDQGLQFLIQYYNGEERAKGNILERFSAQQFPDLHSELNLSSLELGDSALYFCASSESGQGYEQFFGPGTRLTVL.